One and the same sample provided the 14 T cell receptor beta chains below, sequenced in a study of control samples from healthy donors and cancer patients. Clones were read by immunoSEQ multiplex PCR, and TCRdb kept only the in-frame ones, dropping some. The table records under 65,000 clones, 80% to 90% of them present only once. What was sequenced was PBMCs. The receptors originated from a woman aged 50 to 60 with lung cancer.

The V gene is TRBV19, the J gene TRBJ2-2, with D hard to call. The CDR3 is 15 residues long. Germline assignment: CDR1 LNHDA and CDR2 SQIVND (reference sequence). The V end was cut by 3 bases, the J end by 0 bases, with 8 bases between. Here the CDR3 DNA reads TGTGCCAGTAGTATGCAGTTCGCGAACACCGGGGAGCTGTTTTTT. As protein: CASSMQFANTGELFF.

V gene TRBV7-2 combines with J gene TRBJ2-1, with D tentatively TRBD1 (6 bases). V was trimmed by 2 bases and J by 3 bases, leaving 23 bases between them. The germline gives CDR1 SGHTA, CDR2 FQGNSA. The CDR3 is made up of 19 amino acids. Here the CDR3 reads CASSLLQGATFRGYNEQFF. As DNA, the CDR3 is TGTGCCAGCAGCTTACTACAGGGAGCTACTTTCCGGGGCTACAATGAGCAGTTCTTC.

CDR3 coding DNA: TGTGCCAGCAGCTTAAGTGGGGTCTCAGGGACTGAAGCTTTCTTT. Translating it yields CASSLSGVSGTEAFF. This chain joins TRBV7-3 and TRBJ1-1, with D possibly matching TRBD1 (5 bases). Germline V gene data show CDR1 as SGHTA and CDR2 as FQGTGA. The germline V and J ends were trimmed by 1 base and 5 bases, with 14 bases remaining between them. This CDR3 has 15 amino acids.

The chain has TRBV29-1 and TRBJ2-7, with 8 bases aligning to TRBD2. Germline V lookup: CDR1 SQVTM, CDR2 ANQGSEA. The V gene end was trimmed by 2 bases and the J gene end by 4 bases; junction bases not matched to a gene: 4. The CDR3 sequence is 13 residues long. The CDR3 reads CSVEMRGVYEQYF. The CDR3 nucleotides are TGCAGCGTTGAAATGCGGGGGGTTTACGAGCAGTACTTC.

A single count supports this clone. The rearrangement links TRBV19 to TRBJ1-6; D might be TRBD1 (5 bases). The V and J ends lost 3 bases and 8 bases respectively, with 17 bases between them. Germline loops: CDR1 LNHDA, CDR2 SQIVND (reference sequence). The CDR3 spans 16 residues. The chain's CDR3 is CASSISGIPGDSPLHF. DNA for the CDR3: TGTGCCAGTAGTATCAGTGGGATTCCGGGGGATTCACCCCTCCACTTT.

This CDR3 is CASSQEASNSYEQYF. CDR3 bases: TGCGCCAGCAGCCAAGAGGCCAGCAACTCCTACGAGCAGTACTTC. The chain carries TRBV4-3 and TRBJ2-7; D gene unclear. CDR1 and CDR2 (germline): LGHNA, YSLEER. The CDR3 extends over 15 amino acids. V shed 0 bases and J shed 0 bases, with 9 bases lying between them.

This chain uses TRBV18 with TRBJ1-4, with D hard to call. Trimming removed 6 bases from V and 4 bases from J, with 15 bases in between. CDR1 is KGHSH, CDR2 LQKENI, per germline. This CDR3 is 15 amino acids long. CDR3 region: CASSSGAGSNEKLFF. The CDR3 DNA is TGTGCCAGCTCGTCTGGCGCGGGAAGTAATGAAAAACTGTTTTTT. The whole variable domain, remainder taken from reference TRBV18 and TRBJ1-4, is NAGVMQNPRHLVRRRGQEARLRCSPMKGHSHVYWYRQLPEEGLKFMVYLQKENIIDESGMPKERFSAEFPKEGPSILRIQQVVRGDSAAYFCASSSGAGSNEKLFFGSGTQLSVL.

The V gene is TRBV5-6, the J gene TRBJ2-2; either TRBD1 or TRBD2 may fit D (6 bases each). Germline CDR1 reads SGHDT; CDR2 reads YYEEEE. CDR3 length: 16 amino acids. Deletions cut 2 bases from V and 0 bases from J, with 11 bases between. The CDR3 DNA is TGTGCCAGCAGCTTCTTGGGGGGCGCGAACACCGGGGAGCTGTTTTTT. It is translated as CASSFLGGANTGELFF.

The chain couples TRBV7-2 to TRBJ1-1; 8 bases are shared with TRBD1. Germline-derived CDR1 and CDR2 are SGHTA and FQGNSA. There are 16 residues in the CDR3. Unmatched junction bases numbered 12, after V lost 5 bases and J lost 4 bases. The chain's CDR3 is CASSQILGQAVTEAFF. The CDR3 region has the DNA TGTGCCAGCAGCCAAATTCTGGGACAGGCGGTCACTGAAGCTTTCTTT. The variable domain in full, completed from reference TRBV7-2 and TRBJ1-1, reads GAGVSQSPSNKVTEKGKDVELRCDPISGHTALYWYRQSLGQGLEFLIYFQGNSAPDKSGLPSDRFSAERTGGSVSTLTIQRTQQEDSAVYLCASSQILGQAVTEAFFGQGTRLTVV.

The V and J genes are TRBV27 and TRBJ2-5; TRBD1 matches at 9 bases. V trimming: 0 bases; J trimming: 6 bases; junction bases outside the gene matches: 5. The CDR3 length is 15 residues. The V gene's germline CDR1 is MNHEY and CDR2 SMNVEV (reference sequence). CDR3 nucleotides: TGTGCCAGCAGTTTATCGATGGGACAGGGAAAGACCCAGTACTTC. This sequence encodes CASSLSMGQGKTQYF.

CDR3 DNA: TGTGCCAGCAGCTCGGGACAGTCCTACGAGCAGTACTTC. Translated, it gives CASSSGQSYEQYF. J is TRBJ2-7 and V is TRBV7-2; 7 bases fit TRBD1. Germline-derived CDR1 and CDR2 are SGHTA and FQGNSA. Trimming removed 4 bases from V and 1 base from J; junction bases left unmatched: 1. The CDR3 is 13 amino acids. The full variable domain, rest sourced from reference TRBV7-2 and TRBJ2-7, is GAGVSQSPSNKVTEKGKDVELRCDPISGHTALYWYRQSLGQGLEFLIYFQGNSAPDKSGLPSDRFSAERTGGSVSTLTIQRTQQEDSAVYLCASSSGQSYEQYFGPGTRLTVT.

This clone was picked up a small number of times. The chain is built from TRBV6-2 or TRBV6-3 and TRBJ2-7; 8 bases map to TRBD1. V trimming: 6 bases; J trimming: 0 bases; junction bases outside the gene matches: 10. This CDR3 is built from 16 residues. Per the germline V gene, CDR1 is MNHEY and CDR2 is SVGEGT. CDR3 nucleotide sequence: TGTGCCAGCAGGCCTGAAGGACAGGGAACCTCCTACGAGCAGTACTTC. This encodes CASRPEGQGTSYEQYF.

The chain is built from TRBV19 and TRBJ1-2; TRBD1 matches 8 bases. The CDR3 is made up of 16 amino acids. CDR1 is LNHDA, CDR2 SQIVND, per germline (reference sequence). V lost 5 bases and J lost 4; bases outside the gene matches: 12. CDR3 amino acids: CASSRSGGDAVYGYTF. The DNA for the CDR3 is TGTGCCAGTAGTCGGTCAGGGGGCGATGCGGTCTATGGCTACACCTTC.

The V call is TRBV5-5, the J call TRBJ1-4; TRBD1 aligns across 8 bases. The CDR3 is 14 amino acids. The germline V gene has CDR1 SGHKS and CDR2 YYEKEE (reference sequence). V lost 5 bases and J lost 10; bases outside the gene matches: 10. CDR3 nucleotide sequence: TGTGCCAGCAGACTCGACAGGGGAATTGGAAAACTGTTTTTT. This gives the protein CASRLDRGIGKLFF.